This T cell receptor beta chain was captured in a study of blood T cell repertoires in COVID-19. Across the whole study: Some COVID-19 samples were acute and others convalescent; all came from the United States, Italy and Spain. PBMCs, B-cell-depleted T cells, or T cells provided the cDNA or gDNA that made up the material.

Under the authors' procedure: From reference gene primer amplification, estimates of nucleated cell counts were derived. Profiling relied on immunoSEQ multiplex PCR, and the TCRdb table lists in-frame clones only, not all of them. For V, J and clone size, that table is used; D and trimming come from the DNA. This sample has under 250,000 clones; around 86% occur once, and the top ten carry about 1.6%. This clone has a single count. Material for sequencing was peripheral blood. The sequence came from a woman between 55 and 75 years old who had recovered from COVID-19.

The CDR3 DNA reads as TGCAGCGTTAAACGGGGGGATACTGAAGCTTTCTTT. Amino acids: CSVKRGDTEAFF. V usage is TRBV29-1 and J usage is TRBJ1-1; D is possibly TRBD1 (5 bases). V lost 5 bases and J 5 bases, leaving 12 bases between the germline ends. CDR1 is SQVTM and CDR2 is ANQGSEA in the germline V gene. This CDR3 has 12 residues.